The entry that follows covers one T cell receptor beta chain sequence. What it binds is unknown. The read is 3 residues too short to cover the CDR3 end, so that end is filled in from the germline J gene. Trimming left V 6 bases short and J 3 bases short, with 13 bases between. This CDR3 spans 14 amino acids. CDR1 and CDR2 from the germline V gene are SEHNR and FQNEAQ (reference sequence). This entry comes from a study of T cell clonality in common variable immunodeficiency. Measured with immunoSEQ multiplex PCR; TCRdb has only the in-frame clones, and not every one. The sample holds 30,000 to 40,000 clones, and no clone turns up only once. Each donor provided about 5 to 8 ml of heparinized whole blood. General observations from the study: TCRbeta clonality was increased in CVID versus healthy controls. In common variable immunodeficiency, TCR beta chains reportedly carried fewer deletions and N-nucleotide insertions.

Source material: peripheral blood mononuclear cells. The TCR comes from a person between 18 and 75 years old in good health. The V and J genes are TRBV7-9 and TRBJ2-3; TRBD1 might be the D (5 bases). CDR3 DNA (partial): TGTGCCAGCAGTCTAGGGGCCCGGACAGATACG. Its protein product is CASSLGARTDT. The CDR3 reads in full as CASSLGARTDTQYF.